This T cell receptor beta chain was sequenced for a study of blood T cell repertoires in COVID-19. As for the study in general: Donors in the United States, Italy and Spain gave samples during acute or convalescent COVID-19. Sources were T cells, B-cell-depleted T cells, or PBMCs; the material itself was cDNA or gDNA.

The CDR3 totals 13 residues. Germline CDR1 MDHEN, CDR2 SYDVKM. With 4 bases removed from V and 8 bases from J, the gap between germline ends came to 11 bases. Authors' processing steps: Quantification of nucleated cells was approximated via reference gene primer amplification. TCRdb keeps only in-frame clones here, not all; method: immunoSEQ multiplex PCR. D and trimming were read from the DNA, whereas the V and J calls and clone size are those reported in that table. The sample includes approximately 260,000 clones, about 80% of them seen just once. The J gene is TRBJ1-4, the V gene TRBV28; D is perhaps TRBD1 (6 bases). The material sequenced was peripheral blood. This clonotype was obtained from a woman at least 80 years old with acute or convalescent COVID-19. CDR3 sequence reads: CASSYRVEEKLFF. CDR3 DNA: TGTGCCAGCAGTTACAGGGTGGAGGAAAAACTGTTTTTT.